This TCR beta chain comes out of a study of T cell repertoires in cytomegalovirus infection. Study-wide background: CMV epitopes in the study were HLA-C-restricted (recently identified) and HLA-B-restricted (well studied).

Remarks on this clonotype: Its antigen is still unknown.

TCRdb re-called the reads through MiXCR, storing one row per CDR3 protein. This sample carries more than 250,000 distinct CDR3 sequences, 20% to 25% of them seen once, and the ten largest clones take 13%. Study outcomes and limitations: The cumulative frequency of public TCR beta families distinguished individuals who carried CMV together with the relevant HLA.

Per the germline V gene, CDR1 is MGHRA and CDR2 is YSYEKL. There are 16 residues in the CDR3. V was shortened by 1 base and J by 2 bases, with 9 bases between the two germline ends. The chain joins TRBV4-1 to TRBJ1-6; TRBD1 is a possible D gene (6 bases). The clonotype was recovered from a human donor in good health (CMV status not recorded). Some clones in this sample may be carry-over from other donors' samples. The source material was cultured PBMCs, sampled from culture after CMV antigen stimulation. The CDR3 protein is CASSQVWDTYNSPLHF. CDR3 bases: TGCGCCAGCAGCCAAGTCTGGGACACCTATAATTCACCCCTCCACTTT.